This T cell receptor beta chain was sequenced in a study of stem cell transplantation in POMP-related autoinflammatory disease. In the study overall: Pre-transplant patients had naive-skewed CD4+ T cells and few CD8+ T cells.

Measured with immunoSEQ multiplex PCR; TCRdb has only the in-frame clones, and not every one. The sample holds 650 to 1,000 clones, more than 75% seen once. Germline values: CDR1 MDHEN, CDR2 SYDVKM. The CDR3 totals 11 residues. For this clone: One end of the junction does not line up with germline, which may come from a read error.

The rearrangement links TRBV28 to TRBJ1-1; 7 nucleotides match TRBD1. Here the sequenced sample was Tregs from PBMCs, taken after stem cell transplantation. The origin of this receptor is a human patient with POMP-related autoinflammation and immune dysregulation (PRAID). The graft donor may have contributed some T cells. Here the CDR3 reads CASSYRGRSIF. The CDR3 DNA follows: TGTGCCAGCAGCTACAGGGGCCGTTCCATCTTT.